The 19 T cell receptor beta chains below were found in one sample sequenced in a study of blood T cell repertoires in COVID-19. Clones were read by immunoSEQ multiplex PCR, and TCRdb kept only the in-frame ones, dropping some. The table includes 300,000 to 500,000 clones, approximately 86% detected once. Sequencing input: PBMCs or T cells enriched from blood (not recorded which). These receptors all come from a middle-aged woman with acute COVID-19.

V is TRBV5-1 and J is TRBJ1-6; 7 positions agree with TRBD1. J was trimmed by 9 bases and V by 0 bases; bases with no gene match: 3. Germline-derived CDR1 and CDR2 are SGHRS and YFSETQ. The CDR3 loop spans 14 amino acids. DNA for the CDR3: TGCGCCAGCAGCTTGGGACAGGGAGCTTCACCCCTCCACTTT. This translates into CASSLGQGASPLHF.

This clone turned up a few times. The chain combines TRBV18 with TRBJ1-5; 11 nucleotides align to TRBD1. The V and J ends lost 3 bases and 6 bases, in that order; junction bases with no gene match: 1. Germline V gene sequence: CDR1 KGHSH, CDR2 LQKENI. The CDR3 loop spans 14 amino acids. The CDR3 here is CASSPGTGGQPQHF. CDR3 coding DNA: TGTGCCAGCTCACCCGGGACAGGGGGTCAGCCCCAGCATTTT.

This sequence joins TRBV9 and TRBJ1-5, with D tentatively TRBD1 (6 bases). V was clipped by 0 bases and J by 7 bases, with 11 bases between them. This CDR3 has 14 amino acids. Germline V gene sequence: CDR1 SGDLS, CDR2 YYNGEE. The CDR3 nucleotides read TGTGCCAGCAGCGTAGGGACAACAGGGCAGCCCCAGCATTTT. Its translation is CASSVGTTGQPQHF.

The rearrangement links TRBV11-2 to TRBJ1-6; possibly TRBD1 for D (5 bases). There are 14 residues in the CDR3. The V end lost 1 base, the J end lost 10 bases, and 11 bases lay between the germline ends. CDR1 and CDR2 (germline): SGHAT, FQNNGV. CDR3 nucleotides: TGTGCCAGCAGCTTAGGATTGGGGCGATCACCCCTCCACTTT. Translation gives CASSLGLGRSPLHF.

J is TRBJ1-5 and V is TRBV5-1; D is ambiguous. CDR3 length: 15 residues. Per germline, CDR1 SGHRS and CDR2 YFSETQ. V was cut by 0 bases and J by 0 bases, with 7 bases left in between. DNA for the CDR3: TGCGCCAGCAGCTTGGACTCTGGTAGCAATCAGCCCCAGCATTTT. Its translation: CASSLDSGSNQPQHF.

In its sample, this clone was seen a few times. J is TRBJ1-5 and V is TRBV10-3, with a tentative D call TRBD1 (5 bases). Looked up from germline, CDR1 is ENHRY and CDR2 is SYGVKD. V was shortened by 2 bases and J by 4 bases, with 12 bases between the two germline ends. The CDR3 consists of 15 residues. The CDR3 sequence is CAISEQDSWNQPQHF. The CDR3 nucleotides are TGTGCCATCAGTGAGCAAGACAGTTGGAATCAGCCCCAGCATTTT.

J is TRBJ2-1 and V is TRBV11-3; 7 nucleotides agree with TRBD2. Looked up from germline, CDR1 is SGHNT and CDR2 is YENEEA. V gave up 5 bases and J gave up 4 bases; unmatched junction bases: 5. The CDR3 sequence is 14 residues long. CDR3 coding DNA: TGTGCCAGCAGCCGGGGGACTAATTACAATGAGCAGTTCTTC. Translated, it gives CASSRGTNYNEQFF.

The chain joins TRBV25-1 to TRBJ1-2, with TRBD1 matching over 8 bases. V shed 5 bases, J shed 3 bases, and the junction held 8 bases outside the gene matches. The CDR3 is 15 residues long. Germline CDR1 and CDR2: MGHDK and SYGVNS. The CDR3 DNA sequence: TGTGCCAGCAGTACCCTAACAGGGGGGGACTATGGCTACACCTTC. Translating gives CASSTLTGGDYGYTF.

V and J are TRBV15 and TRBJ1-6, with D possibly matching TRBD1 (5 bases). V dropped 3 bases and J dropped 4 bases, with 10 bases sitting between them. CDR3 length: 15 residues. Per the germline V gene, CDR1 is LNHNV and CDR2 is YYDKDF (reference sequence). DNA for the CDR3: TGTGCCACCAGCAGTAGCAGGGCGTATAATTCACCCCTCCACTTT. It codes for CATSSSRAYNSPLHF.

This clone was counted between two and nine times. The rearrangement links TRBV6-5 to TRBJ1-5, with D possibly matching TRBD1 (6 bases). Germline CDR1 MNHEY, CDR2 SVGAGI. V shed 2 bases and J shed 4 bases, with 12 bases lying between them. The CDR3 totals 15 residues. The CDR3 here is CASSYGQHPNQPQHF. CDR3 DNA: TGTGCCAGCAGTTACGGACAGCACCCGAATCAGCCCCAGCATTTT.

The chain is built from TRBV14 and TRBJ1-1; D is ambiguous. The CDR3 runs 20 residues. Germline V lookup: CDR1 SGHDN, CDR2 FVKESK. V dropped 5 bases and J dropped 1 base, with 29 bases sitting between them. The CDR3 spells CASSEYFGRGGWYTNTEAFF. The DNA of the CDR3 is TGTGCCAGCAGCGAGTACTTCGGACGGGGAGGGTGGTACACGAACACTGAAGCTTTCTTT.

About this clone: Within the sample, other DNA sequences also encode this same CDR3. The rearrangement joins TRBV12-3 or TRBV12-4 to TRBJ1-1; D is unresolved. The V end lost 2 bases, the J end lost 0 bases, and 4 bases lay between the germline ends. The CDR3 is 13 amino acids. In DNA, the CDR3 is TGTGCCAGCAGTTTAAGCCTGAACACTGAAGCTTTCTTT. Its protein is CASSLSLNTEAFF.

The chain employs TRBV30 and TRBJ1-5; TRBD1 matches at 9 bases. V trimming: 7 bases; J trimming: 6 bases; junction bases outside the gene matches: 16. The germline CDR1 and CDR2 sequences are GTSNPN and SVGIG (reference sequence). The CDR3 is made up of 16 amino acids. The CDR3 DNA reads TGTGCCTTCTCGACCGGGGACAGGGCGGCTACTCAGCCCCAGCATTTT. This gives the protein CAFSTGDRAATQPQHF.

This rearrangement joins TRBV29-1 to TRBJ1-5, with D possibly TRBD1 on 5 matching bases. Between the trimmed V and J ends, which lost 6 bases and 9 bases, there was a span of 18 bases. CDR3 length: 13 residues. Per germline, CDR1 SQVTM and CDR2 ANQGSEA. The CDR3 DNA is TGCAGCGTGATTGTCCAGGGATCCCTGCCCCAGCATTTT. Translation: CSVIVQGSLPQHF.

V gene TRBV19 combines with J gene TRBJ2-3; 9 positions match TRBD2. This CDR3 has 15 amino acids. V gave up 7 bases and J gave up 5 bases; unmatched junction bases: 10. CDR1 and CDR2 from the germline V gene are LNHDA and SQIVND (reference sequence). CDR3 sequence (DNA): TGTGCCAGTAAGGGTGGCGGGGGGGATAGAGATACGCAGTATTTT. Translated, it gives CASKGGGGDRDTQYF.

CDR3 sequence: CASSLIYSNQPQHF. The CDR3 DNA is TGTGCCAGCAGCCTAATTTATAGCAATCAGCCCCAGCATTTT. J is TRBJ1-5 and V is TRBV5-8; D gene uncertain. The CDR3 runs 14 residues. The germline gives CDR1 SGHTS, CDR2 YDEGEE. Trimming removed 4 bases at V and 0 bases at J, with 8 bases between.

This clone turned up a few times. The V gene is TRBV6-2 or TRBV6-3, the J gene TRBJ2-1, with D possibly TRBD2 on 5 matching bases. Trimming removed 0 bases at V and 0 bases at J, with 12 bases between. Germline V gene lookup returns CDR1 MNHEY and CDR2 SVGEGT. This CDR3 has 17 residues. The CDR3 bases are TGTGCCAGCAGTTACTCCTTCGGGGATACCTCCTACAATGAGCAGTTCTTC. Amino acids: CASSYSFGDTSYNEQFF.

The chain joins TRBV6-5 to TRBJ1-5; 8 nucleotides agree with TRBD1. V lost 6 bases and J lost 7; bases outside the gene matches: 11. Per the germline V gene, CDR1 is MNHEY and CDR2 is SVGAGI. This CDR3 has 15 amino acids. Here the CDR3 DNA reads TGTGCCAGCAGCCCCCGGGACAGGTCCAACCAGCCCCAGCATTTT. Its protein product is CASSPRDRSNQPQHF.

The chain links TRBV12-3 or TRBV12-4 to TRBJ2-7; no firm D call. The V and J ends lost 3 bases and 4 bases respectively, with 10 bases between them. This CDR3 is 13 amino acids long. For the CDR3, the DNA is TGTGCCAGCAGTTTGGGTCAGGTTTACGAGCAGTACTTC. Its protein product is CASSLGQVYEQYF.